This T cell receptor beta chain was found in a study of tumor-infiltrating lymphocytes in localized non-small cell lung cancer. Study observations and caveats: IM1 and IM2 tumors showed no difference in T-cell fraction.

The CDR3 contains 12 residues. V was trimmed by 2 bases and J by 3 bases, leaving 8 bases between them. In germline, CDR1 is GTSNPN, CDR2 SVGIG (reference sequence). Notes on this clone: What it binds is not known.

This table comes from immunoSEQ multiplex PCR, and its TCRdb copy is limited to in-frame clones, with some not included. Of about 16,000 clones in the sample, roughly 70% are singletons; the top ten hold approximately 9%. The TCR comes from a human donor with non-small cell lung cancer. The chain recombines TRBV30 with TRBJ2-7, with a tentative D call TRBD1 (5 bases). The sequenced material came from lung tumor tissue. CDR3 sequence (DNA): TGTGCCTGGAGTAGGCAGGGCTACGAGCAGTACTTC. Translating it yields CAWSRQGYEQYF.